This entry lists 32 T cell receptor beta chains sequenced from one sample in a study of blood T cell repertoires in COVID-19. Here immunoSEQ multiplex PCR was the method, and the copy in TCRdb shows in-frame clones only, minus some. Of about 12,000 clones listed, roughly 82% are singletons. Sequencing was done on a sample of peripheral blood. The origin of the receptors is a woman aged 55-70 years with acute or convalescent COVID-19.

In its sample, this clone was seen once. In nucleotides, the CDR3 is TGCGCCAGCAGCTCCGCGGTAGCCAACCAAGAGACCCAGTACTTC. Residues: CASSSAVANQETQYF. This rearrangement joins TRBV5-1 to TRBJ2-5; D is unclear. The V gene's germline CDR1 is SGHRS and CDR2 YFSETQ. CDR3 length: 15 residues. With 3 bases removed from V and 0 bases from J, the gap between germline ends came to 12 bases. The complete variable domain, with remaining parts taken from reference TRBV5-1 and TRBJ2-5, reads KAGVTQTPRYLIKTRGQQVTLSCSPISGHRSVSWYQQTPGQGLQFLFEYFSETQRNKGNFPGRFSGRQFSNSRSEMNVSTLELGDSALYLCASSSAVANQETQYFGPGTRLLVL.

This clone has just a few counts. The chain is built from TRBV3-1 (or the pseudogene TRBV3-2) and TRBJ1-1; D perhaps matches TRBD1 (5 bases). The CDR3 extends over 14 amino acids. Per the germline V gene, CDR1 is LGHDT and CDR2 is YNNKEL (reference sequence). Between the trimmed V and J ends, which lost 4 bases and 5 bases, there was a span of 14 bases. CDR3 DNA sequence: TGTGCCAGCAGCCTTGGGGGAGGGAGGACTGAAGCTTTCTTT. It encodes CASSLGGGRTEAFF.

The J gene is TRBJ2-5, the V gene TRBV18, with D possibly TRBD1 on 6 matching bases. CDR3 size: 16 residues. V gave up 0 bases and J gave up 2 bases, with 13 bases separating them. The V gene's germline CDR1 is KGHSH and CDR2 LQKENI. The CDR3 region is CASSPPLGQGQETQYF. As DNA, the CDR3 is TGTGCCAGCTCACCACCGCTGGGGCAGGGGCAAGAGACCCAGTACTTC.

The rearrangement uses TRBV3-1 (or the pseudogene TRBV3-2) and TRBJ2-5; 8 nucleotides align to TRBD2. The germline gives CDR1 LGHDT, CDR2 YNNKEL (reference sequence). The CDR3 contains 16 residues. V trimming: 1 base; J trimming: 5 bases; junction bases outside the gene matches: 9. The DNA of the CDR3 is TGTGCCAGCAGCCAAGCGGGGGGGCTCACCCGGGAGACCCAGTACTTC. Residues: CASSQAGGLTRETQYF.

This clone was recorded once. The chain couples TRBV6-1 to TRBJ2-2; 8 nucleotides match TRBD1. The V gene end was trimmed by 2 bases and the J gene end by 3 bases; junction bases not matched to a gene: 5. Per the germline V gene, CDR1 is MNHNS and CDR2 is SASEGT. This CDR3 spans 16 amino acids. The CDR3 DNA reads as TGTGCCAGCAGTGAATTGGACAGGGCGGACACCGGGGAGCTGTTTTTT. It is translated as CASSELDRADTGELFF.

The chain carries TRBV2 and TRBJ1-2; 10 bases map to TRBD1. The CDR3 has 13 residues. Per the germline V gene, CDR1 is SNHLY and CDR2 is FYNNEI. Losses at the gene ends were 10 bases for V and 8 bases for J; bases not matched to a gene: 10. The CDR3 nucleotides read TGTGCCAAAGGGACAGGGGAAGTTGGCGGCTACACCTTC. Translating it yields CAKGTGEVGGYTF. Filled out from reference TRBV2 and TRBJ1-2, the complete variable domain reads EPEVTQTPSHQVTQMGQEVILRCVPISNHLYFYWYRQILGQKVEFLVSFYNNEISEKSEIFDDQFSVERPDGSNFTLKIRSTKLEDSAMYFCAKGTGEVGGYTFGSGTRLTVV.

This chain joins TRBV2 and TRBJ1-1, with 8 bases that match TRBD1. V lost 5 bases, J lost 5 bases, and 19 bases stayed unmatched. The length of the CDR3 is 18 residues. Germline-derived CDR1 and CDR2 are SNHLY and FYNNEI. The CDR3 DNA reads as TGTGCCAGCAGTCCGGGACAGGCGGATATTTGGTCATGGACTGAAGCTTTCTTT. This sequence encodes CASSPGQADIWSWTEAFF. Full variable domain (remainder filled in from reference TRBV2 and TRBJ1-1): EPEVTQTPSHQVTQMGQEVILRCVPISNHLYFYWYRQILGQKVEFLVSFYNNEISEKSEIFDDQFSVERPDGSNFTLKIRSTKLEDSAMYFCASSPGQADIWSWTEAFFGQGTRLTVV.

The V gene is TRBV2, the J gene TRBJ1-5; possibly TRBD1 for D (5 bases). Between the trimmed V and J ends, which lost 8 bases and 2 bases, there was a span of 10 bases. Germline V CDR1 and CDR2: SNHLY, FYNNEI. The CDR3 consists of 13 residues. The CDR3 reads CASQDSGNQPQHF. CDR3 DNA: TGTGCCAGCCAAGACAGTGGCAATCAGCCCCAGCATTTT.

In DNA, the CDR3 is TGTGCCAGCAGTCTCTTAGTCGGCGGGGAGCTGTTTTTT. It is translated as CASSLLVGGELFF. V gene TRBV12-3 or TRBV12-4 combines with J gene TRBJ2-2; D is undetermined. The CDR3 totals 13 residues. Trimming left V 5 bases short and J 7 bases short, with 11 bases between.

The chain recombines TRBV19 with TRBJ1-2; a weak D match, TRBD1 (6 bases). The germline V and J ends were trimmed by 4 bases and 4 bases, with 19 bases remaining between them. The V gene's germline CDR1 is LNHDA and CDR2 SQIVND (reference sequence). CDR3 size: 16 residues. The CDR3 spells CASSTPGGARGYGYTF. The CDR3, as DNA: TGTGCCAGTAGTACCCCCGGGGGGGCCCGAGGCTATGGCTACACCTTC.

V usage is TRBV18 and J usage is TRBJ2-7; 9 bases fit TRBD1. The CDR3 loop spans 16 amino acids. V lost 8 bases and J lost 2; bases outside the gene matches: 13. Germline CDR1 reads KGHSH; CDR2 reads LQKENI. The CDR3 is CASRSPGQGPPYEQYF. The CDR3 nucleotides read TGTGCCAGCAGATCTCCGGGACAGGGTCCGCCCTACGAGCAGTACTTC.

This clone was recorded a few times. The CDR3, as DNA: TGTGCCAGCAGCCCAGGACAGTTATACGAGCAGTACTTC. Its translation: CASSPGQLYEQYF. The genes are TRBV6-5 and TRBJ2-7; a weak D match, TRBD1 (6 bases). V was trimmed by 6 bases and J by 4 bases, leaving 13 bases between them. The CDR3 spans 13 residues. The germline CDR1 and CDR2 sequences are MNHEY and SVGAGI.

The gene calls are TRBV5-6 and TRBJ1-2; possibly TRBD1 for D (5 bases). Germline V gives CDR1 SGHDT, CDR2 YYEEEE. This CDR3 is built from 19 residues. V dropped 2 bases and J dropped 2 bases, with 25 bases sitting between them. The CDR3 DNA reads TGTGCCAGCAGCTTACTCCGGGGGTCCGGGTACGGGGCCAACTATGGCTACACCTTC. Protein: CASSLLRGSGYGANYGYTF.

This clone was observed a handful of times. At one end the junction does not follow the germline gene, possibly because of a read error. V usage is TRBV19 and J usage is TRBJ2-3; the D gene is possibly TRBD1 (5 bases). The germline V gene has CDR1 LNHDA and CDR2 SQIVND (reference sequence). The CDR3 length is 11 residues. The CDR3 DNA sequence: TGTGCCAGTAGTTCCACAGGTACGCAGTATTTT. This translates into CASSSTGTQYF.

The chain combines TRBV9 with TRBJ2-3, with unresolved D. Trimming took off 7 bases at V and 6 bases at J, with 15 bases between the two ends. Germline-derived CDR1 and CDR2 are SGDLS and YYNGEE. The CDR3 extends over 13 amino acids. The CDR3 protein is CASAPPSADTQYF. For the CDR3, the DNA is TGTGCCAGCGCGCCCCCAAGCGCCGATACGCAGTATTTT.

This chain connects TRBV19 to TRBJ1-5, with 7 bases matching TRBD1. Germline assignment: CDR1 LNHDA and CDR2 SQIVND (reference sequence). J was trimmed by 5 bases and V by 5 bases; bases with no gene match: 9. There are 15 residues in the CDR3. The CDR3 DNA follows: TGTGCCAGTAGTCCGCTAGACAGGGACCATCAGCCCCAGCATTTT. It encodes CASSPLDRDHQPQHF.

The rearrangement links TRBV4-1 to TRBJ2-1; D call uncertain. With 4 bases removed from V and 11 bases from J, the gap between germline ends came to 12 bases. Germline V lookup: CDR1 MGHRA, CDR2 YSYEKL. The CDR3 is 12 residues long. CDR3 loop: CASSPHPRKQFF. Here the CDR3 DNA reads TGCGCCAGCAGCCCTCATCCTAGAAAGCAGTTCTTC.

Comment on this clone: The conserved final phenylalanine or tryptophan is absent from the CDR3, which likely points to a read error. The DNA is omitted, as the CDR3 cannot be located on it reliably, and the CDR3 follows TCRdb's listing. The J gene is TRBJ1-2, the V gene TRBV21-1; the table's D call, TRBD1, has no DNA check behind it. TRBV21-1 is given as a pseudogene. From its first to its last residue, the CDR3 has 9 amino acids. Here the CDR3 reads CASNRQGLV.

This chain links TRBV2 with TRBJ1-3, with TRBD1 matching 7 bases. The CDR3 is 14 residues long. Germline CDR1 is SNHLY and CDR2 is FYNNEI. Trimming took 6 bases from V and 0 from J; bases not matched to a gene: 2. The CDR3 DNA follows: TGTGCCAGCAGGGACAGGTTCTCTGGAAACACCATATATTTT. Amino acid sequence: CASRDRFSGNTIYF.

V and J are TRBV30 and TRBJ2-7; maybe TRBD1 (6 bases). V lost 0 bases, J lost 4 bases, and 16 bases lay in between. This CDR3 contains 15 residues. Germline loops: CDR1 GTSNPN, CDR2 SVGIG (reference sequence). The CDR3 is CAWSVLGQTLYEQYF. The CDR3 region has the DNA TGTGCCTGGAGTGTACTCGGACAGACACTATACGAGCAGTACTTC.

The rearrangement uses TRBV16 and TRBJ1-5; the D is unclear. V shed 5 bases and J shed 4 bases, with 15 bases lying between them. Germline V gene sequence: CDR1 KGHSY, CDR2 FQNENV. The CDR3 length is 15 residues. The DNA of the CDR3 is TGTGCCAGCAGCTCGCTGGTTGAGCTGAATCAGCCCCAGCATTTT. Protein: CASSSLVELNQPQHF.

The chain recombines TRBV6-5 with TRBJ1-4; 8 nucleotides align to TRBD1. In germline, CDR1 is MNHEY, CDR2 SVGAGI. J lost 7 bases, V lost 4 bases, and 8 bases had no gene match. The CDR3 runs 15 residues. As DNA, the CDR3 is TGTGCCAGCAGTTCCCGGACAGGGTTAAGTGAAAAACTGTTTTTT. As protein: CASSSRTGLSEKLFF.

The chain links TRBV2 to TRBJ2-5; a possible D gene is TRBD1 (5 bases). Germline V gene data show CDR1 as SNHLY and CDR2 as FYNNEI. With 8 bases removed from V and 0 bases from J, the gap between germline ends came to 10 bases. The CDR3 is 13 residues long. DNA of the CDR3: TGTGCCAGCTCGTTCAGGGACCAAGAGACCCAGTACTTC. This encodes CASSFRDQETQYF.

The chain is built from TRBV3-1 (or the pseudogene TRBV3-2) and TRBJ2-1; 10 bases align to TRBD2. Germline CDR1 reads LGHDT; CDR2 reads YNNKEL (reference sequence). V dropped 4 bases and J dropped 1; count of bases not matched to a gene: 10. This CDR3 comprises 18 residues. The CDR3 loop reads CASSRRGIAGGSYNEQFF. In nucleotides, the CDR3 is TGTGCCAGCAGCCGCCGTGGGATAGCGGGGGGTTCCTACAATGAGCAGTTCTTC.

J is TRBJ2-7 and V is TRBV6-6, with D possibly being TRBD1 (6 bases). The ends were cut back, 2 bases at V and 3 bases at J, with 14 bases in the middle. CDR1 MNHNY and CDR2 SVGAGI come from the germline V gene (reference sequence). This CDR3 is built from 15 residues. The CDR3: CASSYGGYADYEQYF. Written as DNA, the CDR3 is TGTGCCAGCAGTTACGGGGGCTATGCGGACTACGAGCAGTACTTC.

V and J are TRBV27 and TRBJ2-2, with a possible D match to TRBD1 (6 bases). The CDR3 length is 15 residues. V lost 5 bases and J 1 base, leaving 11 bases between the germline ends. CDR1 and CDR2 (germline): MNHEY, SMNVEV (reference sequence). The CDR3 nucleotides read TGTGCCAGCAGTCCCATACAGGGGAACACCGGGGAGCTGTTTTTT. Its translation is CASSPIQGNTGELFF.

In DNA, the CDR3 is TGTGCCACTCAAGGGGTTTTTGCTGGAAACACCATATATTTT. This encodes CATQGVFAGNTIYF. The rearrangement links TRBV19 to TRBJ1-3; the D gene is possibly TRBD1 (5 bases). Germline V gene lookup returns CDR1 LNHDA and CDR2 SQIVND (reference sequence). Trimming removed 10 bases from V and 2 bases from J, with 15 bases in between. The CDR3 consists of 14 residues.

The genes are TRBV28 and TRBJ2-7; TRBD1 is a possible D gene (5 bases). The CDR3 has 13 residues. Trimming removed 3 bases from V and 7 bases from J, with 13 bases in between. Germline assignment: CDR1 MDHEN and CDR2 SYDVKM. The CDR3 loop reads CASSLTARREQYF. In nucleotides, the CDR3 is TGTGCCAGCAGTTTGACAGCTCGGCGGGAGCAGTACTTC.

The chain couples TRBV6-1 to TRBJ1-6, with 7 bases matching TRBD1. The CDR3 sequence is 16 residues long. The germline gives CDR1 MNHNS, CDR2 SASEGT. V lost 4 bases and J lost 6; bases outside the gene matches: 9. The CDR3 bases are TGTGCCAGCAGTGGAGGGGGCCGACTCCGTAATTCACCCCTCCACTTT. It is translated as CASSGGGRLRNSPLHF.

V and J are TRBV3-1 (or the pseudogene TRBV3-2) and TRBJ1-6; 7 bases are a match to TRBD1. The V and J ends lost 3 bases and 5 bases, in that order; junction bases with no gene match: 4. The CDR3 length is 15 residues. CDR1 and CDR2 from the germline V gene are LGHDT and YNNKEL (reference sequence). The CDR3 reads CASSHSGTDNSPLHF. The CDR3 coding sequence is TGTGCCAGCAGCCATAGCGGGACAGATAATTCACCCCTCCACTTT.

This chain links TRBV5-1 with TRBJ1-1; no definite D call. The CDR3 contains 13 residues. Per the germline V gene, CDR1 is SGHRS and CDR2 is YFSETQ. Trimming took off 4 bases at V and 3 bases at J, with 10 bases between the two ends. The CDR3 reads CASSPGADTEAFF. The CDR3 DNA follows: TGCGCCAGCAGCCCCGGTGCCGACACTGAAGCTTTCTTT.

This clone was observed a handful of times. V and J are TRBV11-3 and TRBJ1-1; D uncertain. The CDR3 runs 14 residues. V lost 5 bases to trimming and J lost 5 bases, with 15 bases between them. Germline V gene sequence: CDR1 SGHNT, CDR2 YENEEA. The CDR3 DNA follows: TGTGCCAGCAGCCCTAGACGGCCTGAGACTGAAGCTTTCTTT. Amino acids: CASSPRRPETEAFF.